The T cell receptor beta chain under discussion was sequenced for a study of T-cell memory formation after mild COVID-19. TCRdb reprocessed the 5' RACE reads with MiXCR, giving one entry per CDR3 protein. Of 300,000 to 400,000 distinct CDR3 sequences detected, 13% to 15% appear once; the ten largest clones hold roughly 22%. Study observations and caveats: Clones that got smaller from day 15 to 85 had even CD4/CD8, while clones growing later tipped toward CD4+. Some clones that responded were present in memory (sampled pre-infection), which suggests cross-reactive memory joined.

Worth noting for this clonotype: Antigen unknown.

Germline V CDR1 and CDR2: GTSNPN, SVGIG (reference sequence). The CDR3 has 9 residues. The V gene lost 6 bases and the J gene lost 2 bases, with 1 base spanning the gap. The gene calls are TRBV30 and TRBJ1-1, with D unclear. The sequence came from a man younger than 35 who had mild COVID-19 (a few samples of this study predate the infection). Cell type and time point are not known. Sample: PBMCs or a T cell subset sorted from them (not recorded which). CDR3 residues: CACNTEAFF. The CDR3 nucleotides are TGTGCCTGCAACACTGAAGCTTTCTTT.